Below are 27 T cell receptor beta chains sequenced from a single sample in a study of vaccination effects on CD4 cells after COVID-19. Only in-frame clones appear in the TCRdb table, and some are missing; sequencing was by immunoSEQ multiplex PCR. The sample lists some 68,000 clones, around 72% seen once, with over 4% in the top ten. Prior to sequencing, the ViraFEST assay stimulated PBMC with viral peptide pools, which expanded the antigen-specific CD4+ T cells. Following an approximately 10-day culture, CD4+ T cells were purified. Vaccine recipients had no previous SARS-CoV-2 infection; their nucleocapsid antibodies were negative. These receptors lack a known antigen. The sequencing used CD4+ T cells from PBMCs cultured with HCoV-OC43 spike peptides, collected before COVID-19 vaccination. Subset noted: HCoV-OC43 spike overlapping peptide pool stimulation. These receptors were obtained from a human donor who received a COVID-19 vaccine.

The rearrangement uses TRBV4-1 and TRBJ1-2, with no clear D. Germline-derived CDR1 and CDR2 are MGHRA and YSYEKL. The CDR3 covers 17 residues. V lost 0 bases, J lost 0 bases, and 14 bases lay in between. CDR3 sequence reads: CASSQESVLSTNYGYTF. CDR3 in DNA: TGCGCCAGCAGCCAAGAGTCGGTACTGTCTACTAACTATGGCTACACCTTC.

The genes are TRBV19 and TRBJ1-2; TRBD1 matches at 7 bases. Germline CDR1 reads LNHDA; CDR2 reads SQIVND (reference sequence). J was trimmed by 6 bases and V by 3 bases; bases with no gene match: 10. The CDR3 runs to 15 residues. In DNA form, the CDR3 reads TGTGCCAGTAGTATGTCTACCGGGACAGTAAATGGCTACACCTTC. This sequence encodes CASSMSTGTVNGYTF.

CDR3 sequence reads: CASSLDRNLDRGTDTQYF. CDR3 bases: TGCGCCAGCAGCTTGGATCGAAATCTGGACCGGGGCACAGATACGCAGTATTTT. The chain uses TRBV5-1 and TRBJ2-3; D is unclear. V gave up 0 bases and J gave up 1 base, with 18 bases separating them. This CDR3 contains 18 residues. The V gene's germline CDR1 is SGHRS and CDR2 YFSETQ.

This chain connects TRBV9 to TRBJ1-5, with TRBD1 as a possible D gene (5 bases). Trimming removed 4 bases at V and 9 bases at J, with 14 bases between. Germline CDR1 SGDLS, CDR2 YYNGEE. The CDR3 covers 13 residues. Written as DNA, the CDR3 is TGTGCCAGCAGCCTAGGGGCGGGAGGGCCCCAGCATTTT. It specifies CASSLGAGGPQHF.

The chain joins TRBV5-1 to TRBJ2-3, with 8 nucleotides matching TRBD2. The CDR3 is 16 residues long. V lost 0 bases and J lost 1; bases outside the gene matches: 4. CDR1 and CDR2 from the germline V gene are SGHRS and YFSETQ. CDR3 sequence (DNA): TGCGCCAGCAGCTTGGGGAGCGGGGGTCGCACAGATACGCAGTATTTT. It specifies CASSLGSGGRTDTQYF.

The chain is built from TRBV19 and TRBJ1-5; D remains ambiguous. With 3 bases removed from V and 5 bases from J, the gap between germline ends came to 11 bases. The CDR3 is made up of 14 amino acids. Germline V gene data show CDR1 as LNHDA and CDR2 as SQIVND (reference sequence). The CDR3 is CASSIRTTDQPQHF. The DNA of the CDR3 is TGTGCCAGTAGTATCCGCACCACCGATCAGCCCCAGCATTTT.

The sample holds a few counts of this clone. This sequence joins TRBV18 and TRBJ2-1, with a weak D call TRBD2 (6 bases). The CDR3 sequence is 13 residues long. V was trimmed by 5 bases and J by 9 bases, leaving 14 bases between them. Germline V gives CDR1 KGHSH, CDR2 LQKENI. CDR3 amino acids: CASSAGTTGEQFF. In nucleotides, the CDR3 is TGTGCCAGCTCAGCGGGGACCACCGGTGAGCAGTTCTTC. The whole variable domain, filled in from reference TRBV18 and TRBJ2-1, reads NAGVMQNPRHLVRRRGQEARLRCSPMKGHSHVYWYRQLPEEGLKFMVYLQKENIIDESGMPKERFSAEFPKEGPSILRIQQVVRGDSAAYFCASSAGTTGEQFFGPGTRLTVL.

The V call is TRBV18, the J call TRBJ2-1; D is perhaps TRBD1 (7 bases). From germline, CDR1 is KGHSH and CDR2 LQKENI. With 5 bases removed from V and 5 bases from J, the gap between germline ends came to 10 bases. The CDR3 length is 13 residues. The CDR3 spells CASSAGTDNEQFF. The CDR3 nucleotides read TGTGCCAGCTCAGCGGGGACAGACAATGAGCAGTTCTTC.

The chain links TRBV7-2 to TRBJ1-5, with D possibly TRBD1 on 5 matching bases. Trimming pared 5 bases from V and 5 bases from J, leaving 19 bases between. Germline V gene sequence: CDR1 SGHTA, CDR2 FQGNSA. The CDR3 covers 16 residues. The DNA of the CDR3 is TGTGCCAGCAGCCAAGGATCTCAGGGTGGGCATCAGCCCCAGCATTTT. It is translated as CASSQGSQGGHQPQHF.

The chain couples TRBV19 to TRBJ2-5; D remains ambiguous. Germline V gene data show CDR1 as LNHDA and CDR2 as SQIVND (reference sequence). V gave up 5 bases and J gave up 1 base, with 8 bases separating them. The CDR3 loop spans 13 amino acids. DNA of the CDR3: TGTGCCAGTAGTCGAGAGATCCAAGAGACCCAGTACTTC. Its protein is CASSREIQETQYF. The full variable domain, in which reference TRBV19 and TRBJ2-5 provide the parts outside the CDR3, is DGGITQSPKYLFRKEGQNVTLSCEQNLNHDAMYWYRQDPGQGLRLIYYSQIVNDFQKGDIAEGYSVSREKKESFPLTVTSAQKNPTAFYLCASSREIQETQYFGPGTRLLVL.

V and J are TRBV5-1 and TRBJ1-2; D is unresolved. CDR1 and CDR2 (germline): SGHRS, YFSETQ. This CDR3 contains 15 residues. V was shortened by 0 bases and J by 1 base, with 10 bases between the two germline ends. The CDR3 protein is CASSLVGGSNYGYTF. As DNA, the CDR3 is TGCGCCAGCAGCTTGGTGGGAGGAAGTAACTATGGCTACACCTTC. The full variable domain, in which reference TRBV5-1 and TRBJ1-2 provide the parts outside the CDR3, is KAGVTQTPRYLIKTRGQQVTLSCSPISGHRSVSWYQQTPGQGLQFLFEYFSETQRNKGNFPGRFSGRQFSNSRSEMNVSTLELGDSALYLCASSLVGGSNYGYTFGSGTRLTVV.

This clone was detected only a few times. The V call is TRBV30, the J call TRBJ2-1; D unresolved. CDR1 and CDR2 from the germline V gene are GTSNPN and SVGIG (reference sequence). The V gene lost 1 base and the J gene lost 2 bases, with 6 bases spanning the gap. The length of the CDR3 is 13 residues. CDR3 nucleotides: TGTGCCTGGAGTGGAGGAACCTACAATGAGCAGTTCTTC. It codes for CAWSGGTYNEQFF.

The rearrangement uses TRBV14 and TRBJ2-5; D possibly uses TRBD1 or TRBD2 (5 bases each). Per germline, CDR1 SGHDN and CDR2 FVKESK. The V end was cut by 1 base, the J end by 1 base, with 13 bases between. The length of the CDR3 is 16 residues. The CDR3 DNA follows: TGTGCCAGCAGCCAAGGAAGGGGACGGTTCCAAGAGACCCAGTACTTC. The encoded protein is CASSQGRGRFQETQYF. The full variable domain, with the rest looked up from reference TRBV14 and TRBJ2-5, is EAGVTQFPSHSVIEKGQTVTLRCDPISGHDNLYWYRRVMGKEIKFLLHFVKESKQDESGMPNNRFLAERTGGTYSTLKVQPAELEDSGVYFCASSQGRGRFQETQYFGPGTRLLVL.

This clone appeared a single time. The gene calls are TRBV12-5 and TRBJ2-5; possible D gene TRBD2, 5 bases. Germline CDR1 LGHNT, CDR2 FRNRAP. V was clipped by 0 bases and J by 4 bases, with 24 bases between them. The CDR3 is 19 residues long. CDR3 in amino acids: CASGLVRDGRQPLGETQYF. The CDR3, as DNA: TGTGCTAGTGGTTTGGTACGGGATGGGCGCCAGCCTCTCGGAGAGACCCAGTACTTC. Combining the CDR3 with reference TRBV12-5 and TRBJ2-5 gives the whole variable domain DARVTQTPRHKVTEMGQEVTMRCQPILGHNTVFWYRQTMMQGLELLAYFRNRAPLDDSGMPKDRFSAEMPDATLATLKIQPSEPRDSAVYFCASGLVRDGRQPLGETQYFGPGTRLLVL.

The chain combines TRBV5-1 with TRBJ1-2, with D perhaps matching TRBD1 (5 bases). Germline CDR1 and CDR2: SGHRS and YFSETQ. Trimming removed 5 bases from V and 5 bases from J, with 16 bases in between. The CDR3 length is 14 residues. For the CDR3, the DNA is TGCGCCAGCAGTTACGTCGCAGGGCAGTATGGCTACACCTTC. Protein product: CASSYVAGQYGYTF.

The chain employs TRBV27 and TRBJ1-2, with 9 bases matching TRBD1. The CDR3 has 13 amino acids. The germline CDR1 and CDR2 sequences are MNHEY and SMNVEV (reference sequence). Trimming at V came to 5 bases and at J to 9 bases, leaving 7 bases not matched to a gene. The CDR3 sequence: CASSPGQGGSYTF. DNA of the CDR3: TGTGCCAGCAGTCCGGGACAGGGTGGTAGCTACACCTTC.

The chain has TRBV11-2 and TRBJ2-5; a weak D match, TRBD2 (5 bases). Per the germline V gene, CDR1 is SGHAT and CDR2 is FQNNGV. Trimming pared 3 bases from V and 10 bases from J, leaving 9 bases between. The CDR3 runs to 11 residues. The CDR3 is CASSFGEFQYF. DNA for the CDR3: TGTGCCAGCAGCTTCGGGGAATTCCAGTACTTC. Combining the CDR3 with reference TRBV11-2 and TRBJ2-5 gives the whole variable domain EAGVAQSPRYKIIEKRQSVAFWCNPISGHATLYWYQQILGQGPKLLIQFQNNGVVDDSQLPKDRFSAERLKGVDSTLKIQPAKLEDSAVYLCASSFGEFQYFGPGTRLLVL.

This clone was seen just once. The CDR3 DNA sequence: TGTGCCACCAGTGACGGGGTTAGCTCCTACAATGAGCAGTTCTTC. It codes for CATSDGVSSYNEQFF. The chain uses TRBV24-1 and TRBJ2-1; tentatively, D is TRBD2 (5 bases). Per germline, CDR1 KGHDR and CDR2 SFDVKD. The CDR3 length is 15 residues. The ends were cut back, 4 bases at V and 0 bases at J, with 9 bases in the middle.

The chain carries TRBV5-8 and TRBJ1-4, with D possibly being TRBD1 (5 bases). The CDR3 extends over 15 amino acids. The germline V gene encodes CDR1 SGHTS and CDR2 YDEGEE. Trimming removed 0 bases at V and 10 bases at J, with 16 bases between. DNA of the CDR3: TGTGCCAGCAGCTTGGACCTCCCAGGGATCGGAAAACTGTTTTTT. This codes for CASSLDLPGIGKLFF.

The V gene is TRBV7-3, the J gene TRBJ1-1, with 7 nucleotides matching TRBD1. With V trimmed by 4 bases and J by 4 bases, 3 bases remained unmatched. Germline CDR1 is SGHTA and CDR2 is FQGTGA. CDR3 length: 13 amino acids. The DNA of the CDR3 is TGTGCCAGCAGCTCCAGGGGGGGCACTGAAGCTTTCTTT. Amino acid sequence: CASSSRGGTEAFF. Supplemented by reference TRBV7-3 and TRBJ1-1, the full variable domain reads GAGVSQTPSNKVTEKGKYVELRCDPISGHTALYWYRQSLGQGPEFLIYFQGTGAADDSGLPNDRFFAVRPEGSVSTLKIQRTERGDSAVYLCASSSRGGTEAFFGQGTRLTVV.

This chain links TRBV5-1 with TRBJ2-3; D gene unclear. The germline CDR1 and CDR2 sequences are SGHRS and YFSETQ. The CDR3 has 15 residues. V lost 2 bases to trimming and J lost 0 bases, with 10 bases between them. Here the CDR3 reads CASSFTTSSTDTQYF. CDR3 bases: TGCGCCAGCAGCTTTACAACATCTAGCACAGATACGCAGTATTTT. Looking up the rest from reference TRBV5-1 and TRBJ2-3 gives the full variable domain: KAGVTQTPRYLIKTRGQQVTLSCSPISGHRSVSWYQQTPGQGLQFLFEYFSETQRNKGNFPGRFSGRQFSNSRSEMNVSTLELGDSALYLCASSFTTSSTDTQYFGPGTRLTVL.

This clone was detected only a few times. The chain is built from TRBV14 and TRBJ1-6; 7 bases fit TRBD1. Germline lookup yields CDR1 SGHDN and CDR2 FVKESK. After removal of 8 bases from V and 8 bases from J, the junction contained 9 bases not matched to a gene. CDR3 length: 14 residues. CDR3 loop: CASSHTTGYSPLHF. CDR3 DNA: TGTGCCAGCTCACATACGACAGGGTATTCACCCCTCCACTTT.

This chain joins TRBV6-2 or TRBV6-3 and TRBJ1-1; a weak D match, TRBD1 (5 bases). The ends were cut back, 2 bases at V and 10 bases at J, with 14 bases in the middle. In germline, CDR1 is MNHEY, CDR2 SVGEGT. The CDR3 sequence is 13 residues long. The CDR3 loop is CASSYEDGTTAFF. The DNA for the CDR3 is TGTGCCAGCAGTTACGAAGACGGGACGACAGCTTTCTTT.

This clone was counted a single time. The gene calls are TRBV9 and TRBJ2-1; D is undetermined. CDR3 length: 15 residues. The germline V gene encodes CDR1 SGDLS and CDR2 YYNGEE. Trimming cost V 0 bases and J 4 bases, with 11 bases left between them. The CDR3 DNA sequence: TGTGCCAGCAGCGTAGCTATTGGGCGGTACAATGAGCAGTTCTTC. It is translated as CASSVAIGRYNEQFF.

This clone showed up just a few times. This sequence joins TRBV5-1 and TRBJ2-5, with 10 positions matching TRBD1. Germline assignment: CDR1 SGHRS and CDR2 YFSETQ. V shed 0 bases, J shed 3 bases, and the junction held 2 bases outside the gene matches. The length of the CDR3 is 15 residues. The CDR3 spells CASSLAGTGEETQYF. CDR3 DNA: TGCGCCAGCAGCTTGGCCGGGACAGGGGAAGAGACCCAGTACTTC.

This clone was counted a few times. The chain combines TRBV3-1 (or the pseudogene TRBV3-2) with TRBJ1-2; D is uncertain. The germline gives CDR1 LGHDT, CDR2 YNNKEL (reference sequence). The CDR3 is 13 amino acids. Deletions cut 3 bases from V and 5 bases from J, with 10 bases between. CDR3 in DNA: TGTGCCAGCAGCCATAGGAGAATTTATGGCTACACCTTC. It specifies CASSHRRIYGYTF.

The chain couples TRBV19 to TRBJ1-6; TRBD1 matches 11 bases. There are 13 residues in the CDR3. The V segment lost 4 bases and the J segment 10 bases; nucleotides outside the gene matches: 0. In germline, CDR1 is LNHDA, CDR2 SQIVND (reference sequence). The CDR3 DNA reads TGTGCCAGTAGTAGGGACAGGGGGTCACCCCTCCACTTT. It yields the protein CASSRDRGSPLHF.